The source of this T cell receptor beta chain is a study of shared clonotypes between healthy human individuals. In the study overall: Samples came from two female and a few male donors aged 18 to 49.

This CDR3 spans 16 amino acids. Germline V lookup: CDR1 SGHDT, CDR2 YYEEEE. V lost 0 bases, J lost 2 bases, and 4 bases stayed unmatched. The study's findings and limits: Shared clonotypes across all four donors exceeded non-shared ones in generation probability. Rarefaction revealed incomplete sorted-subset sequencing despite large depth.

Libraries were prepared by immunoSEQ multiplex PCR; TCRdb keeps only in-frame clonotypes and omits some of them. Here the sample spans hundreds of thousands of clones, 90% to 95% being singletons. Comments on this clone: The antigen is undetermined.

Selected positively for CCR7 and CD45RO-negative, naive CD8 cells excluded terminally differentiated effector memory CD45RA+ cells. Nashville, Tennessee was home to all donors, each a Caucasian adult. The receptor was derived from a woman aged 25 to 45 in good health. The chain is built from TRBV5-6 and TRBJ2-7, with 11 nucleotides matching TRBD2. Sequencing was performed on naive CD8+ T cells sorted from blood. The CDR3 sequence is CASSLGLAGGTYEQYF. In nucleotides, the CDR3 is TGTGCCAGCAGCTTGGGTCTAGCGGGAGGCACCTACGAGCAGTACTTC.